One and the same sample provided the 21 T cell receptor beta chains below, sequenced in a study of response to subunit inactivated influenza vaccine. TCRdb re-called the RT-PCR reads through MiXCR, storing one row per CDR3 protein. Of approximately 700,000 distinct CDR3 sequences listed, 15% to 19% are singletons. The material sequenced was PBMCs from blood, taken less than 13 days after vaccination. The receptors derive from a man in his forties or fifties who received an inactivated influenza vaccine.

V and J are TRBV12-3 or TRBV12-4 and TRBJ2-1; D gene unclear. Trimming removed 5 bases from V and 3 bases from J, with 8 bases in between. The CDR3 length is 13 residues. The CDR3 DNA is TGTGCCAGCAGTCCAAATAGCTACAATGAGCAGTTCTTC. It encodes CASSPNSYNEQFF.

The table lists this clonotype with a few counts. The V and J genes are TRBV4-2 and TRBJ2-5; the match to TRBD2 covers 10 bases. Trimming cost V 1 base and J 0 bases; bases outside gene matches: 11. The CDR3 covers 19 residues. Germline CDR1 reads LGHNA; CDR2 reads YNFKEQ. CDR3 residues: CASSQGGASGREYQETQYF. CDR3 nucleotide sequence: TGTGCCAGCAGCCAAGGGGGAGCTAGCGGGAGAGAGTACCAAGAGACCCAGTACTTC.

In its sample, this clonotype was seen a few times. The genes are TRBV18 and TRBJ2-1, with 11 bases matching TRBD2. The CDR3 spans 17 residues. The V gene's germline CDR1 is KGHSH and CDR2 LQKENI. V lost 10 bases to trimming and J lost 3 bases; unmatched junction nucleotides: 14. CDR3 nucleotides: TGTGCCACCCTGGGGGGCCCAGGGACTAGCGGCTACAATGAGCAGTTCTTC. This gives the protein CATLGGPGTSGYNEQFF.

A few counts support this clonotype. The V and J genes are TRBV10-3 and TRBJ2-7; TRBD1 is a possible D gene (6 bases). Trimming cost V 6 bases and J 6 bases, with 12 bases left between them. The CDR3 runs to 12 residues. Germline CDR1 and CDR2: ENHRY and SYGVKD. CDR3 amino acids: CAISDPGAEQYF. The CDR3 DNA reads TGTGCCATCAGCGACCCAGGGGCCGAGCAGTACTTC.

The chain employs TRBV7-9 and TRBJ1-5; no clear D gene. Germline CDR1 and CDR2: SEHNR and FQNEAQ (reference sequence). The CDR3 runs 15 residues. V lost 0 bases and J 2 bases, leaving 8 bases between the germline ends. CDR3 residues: CASSLAGNRNQPQHF. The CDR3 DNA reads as TGTGCCAGCAGCTTAGCGGGAAATCGCAATCAGCCCCAGCATTTT.

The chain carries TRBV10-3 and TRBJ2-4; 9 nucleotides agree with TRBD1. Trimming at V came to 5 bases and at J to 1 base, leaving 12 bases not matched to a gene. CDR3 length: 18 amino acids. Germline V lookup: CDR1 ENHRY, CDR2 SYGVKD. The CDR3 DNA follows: TGTGCCATCAGTTCCGACAGGGGGAATGGCTCGGCCAAAAACATTCAGTACTTC. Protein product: CAISSDRGNGSAKNIQYF.

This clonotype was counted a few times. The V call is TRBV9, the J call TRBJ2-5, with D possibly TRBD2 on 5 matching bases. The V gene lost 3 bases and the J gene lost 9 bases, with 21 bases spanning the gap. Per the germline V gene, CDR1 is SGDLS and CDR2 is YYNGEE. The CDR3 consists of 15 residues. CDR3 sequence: CASSESAWQTEAQYF. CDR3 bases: TGTGCCAGCAGCGAATCCGCGTGGCAGACGGAGGCCCAGTACTTC.

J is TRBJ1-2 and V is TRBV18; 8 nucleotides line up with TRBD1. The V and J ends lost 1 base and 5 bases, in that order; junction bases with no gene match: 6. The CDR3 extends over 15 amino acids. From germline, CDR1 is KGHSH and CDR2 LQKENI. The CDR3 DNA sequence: TGTGCCAGCTCACCACGGACAGGGACGAGGTATGGCTACACCTTC. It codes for CASSPRTGTRYGYTF.

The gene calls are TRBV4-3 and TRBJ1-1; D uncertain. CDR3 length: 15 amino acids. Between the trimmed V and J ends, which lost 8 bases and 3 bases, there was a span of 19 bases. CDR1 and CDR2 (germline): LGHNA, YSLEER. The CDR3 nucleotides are TGCGCCAGCGCGATCATACTTATCGGGGACACTGAAGCTTTCTTT. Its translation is CASAIILIGDTEAFF.

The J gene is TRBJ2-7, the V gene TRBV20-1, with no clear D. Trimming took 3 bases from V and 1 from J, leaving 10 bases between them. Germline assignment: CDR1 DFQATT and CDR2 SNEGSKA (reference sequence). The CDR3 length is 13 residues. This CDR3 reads CSASPLGSYEQYF. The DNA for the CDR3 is TGCAGTGCTAGCCCCCTAGGATCCTACGAGCAGTACTTC.

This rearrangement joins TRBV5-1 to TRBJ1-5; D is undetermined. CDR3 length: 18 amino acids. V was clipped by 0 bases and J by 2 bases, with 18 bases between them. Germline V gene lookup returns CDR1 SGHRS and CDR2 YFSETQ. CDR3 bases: TGCGCCAGCAGCTTGGTGCCCCAAAGCGATATTGGCAATCAGCCCCAGCATTTT. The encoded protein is CASSLVPQSDIGNQPQHF. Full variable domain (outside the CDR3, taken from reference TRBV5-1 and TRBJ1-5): KAGVTQTPRYLIKTRGQQVTLSCSPISGHRSVSWYQQTPGQGLQFLFEYFSETQRNKGNFPGRFSGRQFSNSRSEMNVSTLELGDSALYLCASSLVPQSDIGNQPQHFGDGTRLSIL.

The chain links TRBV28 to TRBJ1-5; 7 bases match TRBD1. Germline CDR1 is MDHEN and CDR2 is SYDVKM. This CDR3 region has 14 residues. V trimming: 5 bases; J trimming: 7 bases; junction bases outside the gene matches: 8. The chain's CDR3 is CASSPDRVWQPQHF. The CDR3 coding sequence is TGTGCCAGCAGTCCCGACAGGGTATGGCAGCCCCAGCATTTT.

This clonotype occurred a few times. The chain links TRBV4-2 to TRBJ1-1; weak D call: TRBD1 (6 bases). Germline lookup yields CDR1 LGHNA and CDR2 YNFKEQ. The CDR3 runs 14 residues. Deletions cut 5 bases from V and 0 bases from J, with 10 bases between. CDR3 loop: CASSGQRMNTEAFF. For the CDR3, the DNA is TGTGCCAGCAGCGGACAGAGAATGAACACTGAAGCTTTCTTT.

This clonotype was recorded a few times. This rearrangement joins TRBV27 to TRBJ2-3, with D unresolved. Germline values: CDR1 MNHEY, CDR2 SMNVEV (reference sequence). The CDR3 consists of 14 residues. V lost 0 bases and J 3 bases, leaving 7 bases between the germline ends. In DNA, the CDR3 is TGTGCCAGCAGTTTATCGGTCCCGACAGATACGCAGTATTTT. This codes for CASSLSVPTDTQYF.

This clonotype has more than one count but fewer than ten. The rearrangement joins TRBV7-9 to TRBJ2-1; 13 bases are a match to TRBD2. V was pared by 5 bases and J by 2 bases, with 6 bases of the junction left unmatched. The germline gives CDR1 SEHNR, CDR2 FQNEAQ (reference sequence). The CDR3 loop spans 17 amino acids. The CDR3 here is CASSLSGTSGAYNEQFF. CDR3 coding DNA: TGTGCCAGCAGCCTCTCCGGGACTAGCGGGGCCTACAATGAGCAGTTCTTC.

CDR3 region: CSARVSGVFHEQFF. CDR3 bases: TGCAGTGCCCGTGTAAGCGGGGTCTTCCATGAGCAGTTCTTC. The chain is built from TRBV20-1 and TRBJ2-1; TRBD2 agrees at 7 bases. The CDR3 has 14 amino acids. Looked up from germline, CDR1 is DFQATT and CDR2 is SNEGSKA (reference sequence). The V gene end was trimmed by 6 bases and the J gene end by 8 bases; junction bases not matched to a gene: 13.

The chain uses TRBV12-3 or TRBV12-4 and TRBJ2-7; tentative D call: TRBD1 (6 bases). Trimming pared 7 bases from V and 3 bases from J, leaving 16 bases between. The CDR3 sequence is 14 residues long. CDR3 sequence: CASTRNREIYEQYF. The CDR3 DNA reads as TGTGCCAGCACCAGGAACAGGGAAATCTACGAGCAGTACTTC.

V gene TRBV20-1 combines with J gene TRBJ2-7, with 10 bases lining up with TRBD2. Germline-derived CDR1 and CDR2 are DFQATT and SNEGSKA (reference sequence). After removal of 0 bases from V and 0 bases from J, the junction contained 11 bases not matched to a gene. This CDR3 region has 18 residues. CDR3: CSARDPSGTSGTSYEQYF. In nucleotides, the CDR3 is TGCAGTGCTAGAGACCCCTCTGGAACTAGCGGGACCTCCTACGAGCAGTACTTC.

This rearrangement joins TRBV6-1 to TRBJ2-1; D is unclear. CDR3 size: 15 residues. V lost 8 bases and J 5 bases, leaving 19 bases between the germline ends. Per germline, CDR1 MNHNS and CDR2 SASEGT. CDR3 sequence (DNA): TGTGCCAGCCTTTCCCATTCCCTGGGCAACAATGAGCAGTTCTTC. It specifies CASLSHSLGNNEQFF.

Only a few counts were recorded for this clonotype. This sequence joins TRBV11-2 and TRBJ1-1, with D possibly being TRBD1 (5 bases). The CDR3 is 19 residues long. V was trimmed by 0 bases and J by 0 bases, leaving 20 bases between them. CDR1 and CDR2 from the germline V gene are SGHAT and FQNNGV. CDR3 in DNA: TGTGCCAGCAGCTTAGAGGTGTGGCGGGGACCTTACATGAACACTGAAGCTTTCTTT. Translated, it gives CASSLEVWRGPYMNTEAFF.

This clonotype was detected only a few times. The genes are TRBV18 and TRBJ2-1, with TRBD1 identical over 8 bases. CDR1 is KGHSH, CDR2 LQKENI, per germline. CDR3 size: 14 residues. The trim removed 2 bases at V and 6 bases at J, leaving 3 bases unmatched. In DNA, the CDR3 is TGTGCCAGCTCACCAGGAACAGGGGGCAATGAGCAGTTCTTC. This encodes CASSPGTGGNEQFF.